The clone carrying this T cell receptor (beta chain) has at least ten counts. Its target is not known. This sample was included in a study of T cells in Graves' hyperthyroidism and ophthalmopathy. Study results and limitations: Most thyroid clonotypes that were expanded above 0.001 also turned up in blood.

Aged 18 to 65, the patients had hyperthyroidism that was newly diagnosed and had lasted under 2 months. The investigators amplified TCR beta CDR3 regions from RNA transcripts. The TCR CDR3 was amplified in a first-round RT-PCR using the HTBI primer set. From the multiplex PCR reads, TCRdb called clonotypes with MiXCR, one entry per CDR3 protein. Of 300,000 to 450,000 distinct CDR3 sequences listed, less than 20% are singletons. The CDR3 is 17 amino acids. Germline V gene sequence: CDR1 SGHNT, CDR2 YYREEE (reference sequence). J was trimmed by 7 bases and V by 5 bases; bases with no gene match: 10. V and J are TRBV5-4 and TRBJ2-1, with 15 nucleotides matching TRBD2. Specimen: blood. The receptor's source is a woman between 18 and 29 years old with Graves' hyperthyroidism that later progressed to Graves' ophthalmopathy. The CDR3 reads CASSGRTSGRADNEQFF. The CDR3, as DNA: TGTGCCAGCAGTGGAAGGACTAGCGGGAGGGCCGATAATGAGCAGTTCTTC.